This TCR beta chain was obtained from a study of graft-versus-host responses after intestinal transplantation. The protocol was immunoSEQ multiplex PCR, while the TCRdb copy is restricted to in-frame clones and leaves out a portion. The sample lists about 39,000 clones; 85% to 95% were seen once. About this clone itself: The antigen is not known.

The germline CDR1 and CDR2 sequences are SGHNT and YENEEA. The CDR3 extends over 15 amino acids. Trimming at V came to 5 bases and at J to 7 bases, leaving 12 bases not matched to a gene. Overall study results and limits: After transplant, early declines in HvG clones were associated with peak levels of circulating GvH clones. Recipient marrow contained GvH clones, some of which appeared first in ileum or blood. Across patients carrying graft-donor T cell macrochimerism, allografts held high graft-versus-host to host-versus-graft clonal ratios.

The source was unstimulated CD8+ T cells sorted from spleen or lymph node cells, collected before transplant. This receptor was identified in a human donor who was the organ donor for an intestinal transplant. The V gene is TRBV11-3, the J gene TRBJ2-3; 7 nucleotides line up with TRBD1. The DNA of the CDR3 is TGTGCCAGCAGCCTATGCCCGACAGGGAACTATACGCAGTATTTT. Residues: CASSLCPTGNYTQYF. The entire variable domain, with the rest obtained from reference TRBV11-3 and TRBJ2-3, is as follows: EAGVVQSPRYKIIEKKQPVAFWCNPISGHNTLYWYLQNLGQGPELLIRYENEEAVDDSQLPKDRFSAERLKGVDSTLKIQPAELGDSAVYLCASSLCPTGNYTQYFGPGTRLTVL.